This T cell receptor (beta chain) was observed in a study of control samples from healthy donors and cancer patients. Sequencing was performed with immunoSEQ multiplex PCR; in TCRdb, only in-frame clones are kept and a portion is missing. Of about 410,000 clones listed, around nine tenths are singletons. V lost 3 bases and J lost 1; bases outside the gene matches: 4. This CDR3 region has 16 residues. Per germline, CDR1 LNHDA and CDR2 SQIVND (reference sequence). This clonotype was sampled from a middle-aged man with head and neck cancer. The sample consisted of PBMCs. The chain joins TRBV19 to TRBJ2-3; 10 nucleotides align to TRBD1. The DNA for the CDR3 is TGTGCCAGTAGTATTAGACAGGGGGCGGGCACAGATACGCAGTATTTT. As protein: CASSIRQGAGTDTQYF.